The subject of this entry is one TCR beta chain. The specificity of this receptor is unknown. One base away there is no much larger clone; base qualities are not given. The sample belongs to a study of graft-versus-host responses after intestinal transplantation (dated by TCRdb to about 2021). Study-wide context: Multivisceral, liver-intestinal, or isolated intestinal transplants were received by the recipients. A cohort of about two dozen intestinal transplant recipients, including one retransplant, was enrolled, and a few patients lacking pretransplant specimens were excluded. A peak of at least 4% donor T cells among recipient peripheral blood mononuclear cells was the definition used for donor T cell macrochimerism. To identify alloreactive clones, pre-transplant mixed lymphocyte reaction products were sequenced and then compared with unstimulated pre-transplant donor and recipient T cells. After intestinal transplantation, graft-versus-host and host-versus-graft alloreactive T cell clones were followed in the graft, circulation and bone marrow using bulk TCR-beta CDR3 sequencing. Rather than going through the commercial service, samples from a few later patients were sequenced in-house on an Illumina MiSeq and processed with MiXCR. Anti-thymocyte globulin induction was given to all recipients, followed by maintenance tacrolimus and steroids for 2 to 3 years. Beyond this particular receptor, the publication reports: In patients with donor T cell macrochimerism, the allografts had high GvH to HvG T cell clonal ratios. GvH clones turned up in recipient bone marrow, with some appearing earlier in ileal mucosa or blood, a pattern consistent with an intestinal mucosal origin. The relatively low number and heterogeneity of intestinal transplant patients limited the conclusions. Early after transplant, peak levels of circulating GvH clones were found to be associated with declines in HvG clones.

Library creation used the immunoSEQ multiplex PCR assay. Adaptive Biotechnologies carried out high-throughput TCR-beta CDR3 sequencing of genomic DNA for most patients. In the original analysis: TCR sequencing data were retrieved from Adaptive's ImmunoSEQ software for 15 to 20 patients, whereas a few other patients were processed with MiXCR and VDJtools. CDR3 nucleotide sequences shared between donor and recipient were removed because the origin of such sequences could not be assigned. To be classed as alloreactive, a clone needed at least 2-fold expansion over unstimulated cells and a minimum CFSE-low frequency of 0.002% (template counts) or 0.001% (read counts). Clones were considered mappable if detected in sequenced pre-transplant spleen, lymph node, or MLR CFSE-low populations of the donor or recipient. The cumulative frequency of alloreactive clones was calculated as a percentage of all sequences, weighted by copy number. Held by TCRdb, this immuneACCESS table contains in-frame sequences only and omits some clones. Under half of the omission traces to an unresolved V gene where checked; the cause of the rest is unknown. V and J calls and clone size follow that table, whereas D and trimming were derived from the DNA. The sample table contains about 15,000 clones; only one count was recorded for almost 80% of them. Clones ranked in the top ten supply roughly 8% of the sample.

To isolate intraepithelial and lamina propria lymphocytes from graft specimens, dithiothreitol, EDTA incubations and collagenase D digestion were used. Bulk TCR-beta sequencing was performed on serial intestinal graft biopsy specimens collected as late as 600 days after transplant. The material was ileum tissue, obtained almost 470 days after intestinal transplant. This receptor was taken from a human patient who received an intestinal transplant, so some T cells may come from the graft donor.

The base sequence is TGTGCCAGCAGCTTTGGCTCCACCATATATTTT. It codes for CASSFGSTIYF. The chain joins TRBV5-4 to TRBJ1-3; no D gene call is confident. The germline V gene (reference sequence) provides CDR1 SGHNT and CDR2 YYREEE. The CDR3 holds 11 amino acids from the cysteine to the phenylalanine. The read is trimmed to its CDR3 DNA, 33 bases read in frame from base 1. The junction carries 6 bases between V and J, which are trimmed by 2 bases and 9 bases respectively.